This TCR beta chain came from a study of cytomegalovirus exposure and HLA in healthy donors. As for the study in general: Assignment to the Caucasian-associated ancestry cluster applied to less than 85% of the roughly 400 genotyped donors. General observations from the study: Both high specificity and high sensitivity reportedly marked the classifier's diagnosis of cytomegalovirus status. When presence/absence was analysed, sequencing depth was taken to be roughly uniform across donors.

On this clone itself: Its antigen is currently unknown.

Primers included in the PCR were 60 Vbeta and 13 Jbeta primers. The data were produced by immunoSEQ multiplex PCR, yet TCRdb's version contains in-frame clones alone and is incomplete. The sample shows about 170,000 clones, over 60% of them seen only once. The receptor was derived from a woman in her fifties or sixties in good health and CMV-seronegative. The sample consisted of PBMCs.

The CDR3 DNA follows: TGTGCCAGCAGTTCACCAGGGCTTGAGCAGTTCTTC. Encoded protein: CASSSPGLEQFF. V usage is TRBV28 and J usage is TRBJ2-1, with D perhaps TRBD1 (5 bases). This CDR3 is built from 12 residues. Trimming pared 4 bases from V and 9 bases from J, leaving 10 bases between. Germline CDR1 reads MDHEN; CDR2 reads SYDVKM.